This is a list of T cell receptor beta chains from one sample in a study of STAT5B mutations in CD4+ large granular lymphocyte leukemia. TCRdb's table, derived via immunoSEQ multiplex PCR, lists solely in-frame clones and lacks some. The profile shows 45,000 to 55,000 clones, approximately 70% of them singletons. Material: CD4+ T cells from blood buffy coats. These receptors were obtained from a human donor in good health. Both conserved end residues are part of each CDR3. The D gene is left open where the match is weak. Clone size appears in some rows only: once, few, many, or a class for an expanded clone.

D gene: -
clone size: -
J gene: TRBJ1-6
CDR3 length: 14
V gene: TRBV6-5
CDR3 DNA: TGTGCCAGCAACCCAGGGGTAACAAATTCACCCCTCCACTTT
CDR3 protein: CASNPGVTNSPLHF

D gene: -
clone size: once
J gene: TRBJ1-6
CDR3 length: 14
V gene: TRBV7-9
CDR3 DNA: TGTGCCAGCAGCCGGGACCTTCTTGGATCACCCCTCCACTTT
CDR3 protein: CASSRDLLGSPLHF

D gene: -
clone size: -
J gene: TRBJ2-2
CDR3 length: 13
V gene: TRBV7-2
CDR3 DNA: TGTGCCAGCAGCTTAGCATGGTCCGGGGAGCTGTTTTTT
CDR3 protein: CASSLAWSGELFF

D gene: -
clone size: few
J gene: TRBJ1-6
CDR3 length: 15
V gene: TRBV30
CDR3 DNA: TGTGCCTGGGGGTCCGCGGGAACAGCCAATTCACCCCTCCACTTT
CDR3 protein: CAWGSAGTANSPLHF

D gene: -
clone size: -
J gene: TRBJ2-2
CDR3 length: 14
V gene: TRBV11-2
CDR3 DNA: TGTGCCAGCAGCCCGATAGGCGGCCCCGGGGAGCTGTTTTTT
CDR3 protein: CASSPIGGPGELFF

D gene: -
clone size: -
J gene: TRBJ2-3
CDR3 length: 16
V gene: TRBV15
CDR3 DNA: TGTGCCACCAGCAGAGATGGCCTAGCTGGTTCAGATACGCAGTATTTT
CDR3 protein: CATSRDGLAGSDTQYF

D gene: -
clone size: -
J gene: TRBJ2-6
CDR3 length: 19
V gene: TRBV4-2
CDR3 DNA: TGTGCCAGCAGCCAAGATATCCGGGGGCGAGGGGCTGGGGCCAACGTCCTGACTTTC
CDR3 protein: CASSQDIRGRGAGANVLTF

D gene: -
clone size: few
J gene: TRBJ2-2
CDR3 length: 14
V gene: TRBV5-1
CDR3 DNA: TGCGCCAGCAGCTTCTCGGGTTCGGCCGGGGAGCTGTTTTTT
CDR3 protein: CASSFSGSAGELFF

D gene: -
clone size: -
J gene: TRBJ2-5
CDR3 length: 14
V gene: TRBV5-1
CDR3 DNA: TGCGCCAGCAGCCCACCAGGGCTGGGGGAGACCCAGTACTTC
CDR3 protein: CASSPPGLGETQYF

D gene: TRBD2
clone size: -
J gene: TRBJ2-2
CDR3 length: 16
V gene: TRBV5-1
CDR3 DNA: TGCGCCAGCAGGGACCCGGGACTAGGGAACACCGGGGAGCTGTTTTTT
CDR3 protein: CASRDPGLGNTGELFF

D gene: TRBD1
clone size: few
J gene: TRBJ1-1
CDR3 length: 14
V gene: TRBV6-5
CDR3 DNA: TGTGCCAGCAGTTACGCCGACAGGGACCCTGAAGCTTTCTTT
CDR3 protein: CASSYADRDPEAFF

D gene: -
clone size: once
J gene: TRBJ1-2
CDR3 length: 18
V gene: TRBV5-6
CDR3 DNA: TGTGCCAGCAGCCCGTTCCGGGCAGGGTTTAGGGCGGACTATGGCTACACCTTC
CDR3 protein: CASSPFRAGFRADYGYTF

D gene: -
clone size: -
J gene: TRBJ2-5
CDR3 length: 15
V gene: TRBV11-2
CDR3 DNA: TGTGCCAGCAGCTTAGGGGTGGTGGCCCAAGAGACCCAGTACTTC
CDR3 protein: CASSLGVVAQETQYF

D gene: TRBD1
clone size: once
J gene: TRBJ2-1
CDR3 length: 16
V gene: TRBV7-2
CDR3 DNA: TGTGCCAGCAGCCCGGCCCGAGACAGGGGGTCCAATGAGCAGTTCTTC
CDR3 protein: CASSPARDRGSNEQFF

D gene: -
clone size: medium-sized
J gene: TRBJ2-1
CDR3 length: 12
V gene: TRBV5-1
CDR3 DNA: TGCGCCAGCAGCTTAACCGGGACAGAGCAGTTCTTC
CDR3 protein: CASSLTGTEQFF

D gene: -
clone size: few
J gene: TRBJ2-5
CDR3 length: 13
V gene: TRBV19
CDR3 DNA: TGTGCCAGTAGTATCAGGCTCCAAGAGACCCAGTACTTC
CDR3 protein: CASSIRLQETQYF

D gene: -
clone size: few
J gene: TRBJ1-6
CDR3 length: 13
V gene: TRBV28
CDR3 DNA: TGTGCCAGCAGGCCAGGGTCTAATTCACCCCTCCACTTT
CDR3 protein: CASRPGSNSPLHF

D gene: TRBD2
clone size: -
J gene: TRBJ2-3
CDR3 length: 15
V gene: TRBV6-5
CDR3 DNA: TGTGCCAGCAGTGCCGCTAAGCGGGGGGCAGATACGCAGTATTTT
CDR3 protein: CASSAAKRGADTQYF

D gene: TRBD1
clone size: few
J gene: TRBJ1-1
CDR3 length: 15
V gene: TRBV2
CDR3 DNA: TGTGCCAGCAGTGCACAGGGGAGGGGGAGCACTGAAGCTTTCTTT
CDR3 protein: CASSAQGRGSTEAFF